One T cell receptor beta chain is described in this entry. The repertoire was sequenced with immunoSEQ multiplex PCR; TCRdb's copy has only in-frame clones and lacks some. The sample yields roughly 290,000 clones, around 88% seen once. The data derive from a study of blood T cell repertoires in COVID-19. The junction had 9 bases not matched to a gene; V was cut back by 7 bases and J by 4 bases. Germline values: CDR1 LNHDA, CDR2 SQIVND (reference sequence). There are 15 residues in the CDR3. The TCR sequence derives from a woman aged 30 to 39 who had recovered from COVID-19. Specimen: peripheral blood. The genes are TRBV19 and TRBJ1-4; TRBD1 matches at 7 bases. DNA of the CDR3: TGTGCCAGTATGGGAAAGACAGGGATTAATGAAAAACTGTTTTTT. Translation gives CASMGKTGINEKLFF.